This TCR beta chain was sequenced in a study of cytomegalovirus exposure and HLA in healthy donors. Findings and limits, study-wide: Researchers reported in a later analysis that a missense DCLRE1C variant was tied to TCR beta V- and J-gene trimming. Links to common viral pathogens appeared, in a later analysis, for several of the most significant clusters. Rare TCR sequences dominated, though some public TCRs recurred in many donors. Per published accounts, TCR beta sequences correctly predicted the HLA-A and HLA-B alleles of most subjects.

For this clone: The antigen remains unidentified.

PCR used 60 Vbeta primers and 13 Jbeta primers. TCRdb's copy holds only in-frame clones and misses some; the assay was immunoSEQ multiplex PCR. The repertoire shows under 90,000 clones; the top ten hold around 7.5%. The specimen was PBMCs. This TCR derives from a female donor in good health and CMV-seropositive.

This CDR3 is CAWSPGGSSYNEQFF. Here the CDR3 DNA reads TGTGCCTGGAGCCCTGGGGGGAGCTCCTACAATGAGCAGTTCTTC. V gene TRBV30 combines with J gene TRBJ2-1, with TRBD2 as a possible D gene (6 bases). The germline V gene encodes CDR1 GTSNPN and CDR2 SVGIG (reference sequence). The CDR3 sequence is 15 residues long. Trimming removed 3 bases from V and 0 bases from J, with 12 bases in between.